This T cell receptor beta chain was identified during a study of beta chain features in type 1 diabetes. For the study at large: Similarity in age, gender and cell yields was seen between patients and healthy donors.

This clone was recorded at least ten times. Its specificity is not known. The identical CDR3 is also encoded by other nucleotide sequences in the sample. Study-wide points: Among type 1 diabetes patients, VDJ junctions had fewer insertions and more deletions. In cDNA sequencing, cells with high TCR expression could be over-represented.

Expressed TCRB transcripts were sequenced because the entire RNA isolate underwent reverse transcription. Repertoires were generated with immunoSEQ multiplex PCR, while TCRdb's copy carries only in-frame clones and drops some. Counted here are about 900,000 clones, about a sixth occurring once; the ten biggest clones make up 0.023%. CDR3 length equals 15 residues. Trimming took 2 bases from V and 3 from J; bases not matched to a gene: 2. The germline gives CDR1 MDHEN, CDR2 SYDVKM. The rearrangement uses TRBV28 and TRBJ2-1; TRBD1 matches 9 bases. The sequence came from a woman under 30 in good health. The sequenced material came from naive CD4+ T cells from blood. CDR3 bases: TGTGCCAGCAGTTTAGGACAGGGGAACTACAATGAGCAGTTCTTC. The encoded protein is CASSLGQGNYNEQFF. Looking up the rest from reference TRBV28 and TRBJ2-1 gives the full variable domain: DVKVTQSSRYLVKRTGEKVFLECVQDMDHENMFWYRQDPGLGLRLIYFSYDVKMKEKGDIPEGYSVSREKKERFSLILESASTNQTSMYLCASSLGQGNYNEQFFGPGTRLTVL.